One sample yielded the 4 T cell receptor beta chains listed below, sequenced in a study of T cell changes during pregnancy in multiple sclerosis. Profiling relied on immunoSEQ multiplex PCR, and the TCRdb table lists in-frame clones only, not all of them. This table holds tens of thousands of clones, 91% found once. Specimen: CD4+ T cells from peripheral blood mononuclear cells, collected in the first trimester of pregnancy. All receptors derive from a female donor with multiple sclerosis, enrolled in a pregnancy study.

The CDR3: CASSPGVAGGFYEQYF. The CDR3 DNA reads as TGTGCCAGCTCACCAGGTGTTGCGGGGGGATTCTACGAGCAGTACTTC. The chain links TRBV18 to TRBJ2-7, with 8 bases lining up with TRBD2. Germline V lookup: CDR1 KGHSH, CDR2 LQKENI. The CDR3 runs to 16 residues. V lost 2 bases and J lost 3; bases outside the gene matches: 9.

The chain has TRBV4-2 and TRBJ2-3; 10 nucleotides match TRBD2. Germline CDR1 and CDR2: LGHNA and YNFKEQ. There are 16 residues in the CDR3. The V segment lost 4 bases and the J segment 4 bases; nucleotides outside the gene matches: 8. The CDR3 region has the DNA TGTGCCAGCAGCCGGGAGAGAGCGGGGGGGTCAGATACGCAGTATTTT. It yields the protein CASSRERAGGSDTQYF.

V and J are TRBV5-4 and TRBJ1-3, with 7 bases matching TRBD1. V shed 0 bases, J shed 3 bases, and the junction held 3 bases outside the gene matches. CDR1 SGHNT and CDR2 YYREEE come from the germline V gene (reference sequence). The CDR3 totals 15 residues. CDR3 DNA sequence: TGTGCCAGCAGCTTGGGAGGGGGCGGTGGAAACACCATATATTTT. Protein sequence: CASSLGGGGGNTIYF.

This clone has just a few counts. The rearrangement links TRBV10-3 to TRBJ1-1, with D perhaps matching TRBD1 (5 bases). Trimming removed 3 bases from V and 1 base from J, with 9 bases in between. CDR3 length: 14 amino acids. The germline V gene encodes CDR1 ENHRY and CDR2 SYGVKD. CDR3 sequence: CAISDHTGNTEAFF. DNA of the CDR3: TGTGCCATCAGTGACCACACAGGGAACACTGAAGCTTTCTTT.